The T cell receptor (beta chain) under discussion was sequenced for a study of T cell responses to AZD1222 COVID-19 vaccine. Assay used: immunoSEQ multiplex PCR; TCRdb lists only in-frame clones, some missing. The sample holds about 140,000 clones, just under 95% seen once. Remarks on this clone: Its target is unknown.

Study results and limitations: Regions 160-218 and 743-854 held dominance among vaccine-associated CD4 TCRs, which spanned spike. White British people made up most donors, females outnumbered males, and clonal diversity was possibly underestimated. Spike-specific TCRs gained breadth and depth after people received two AZD1222 doses.

Germline V gene sequence: CDR1 LNHDA, CDR2 SQIVND (reference sequence). The CDR3 contains 14 residues. V trimming: 5 bases; J trimming: 7 bases; junction bases outside the gene matches: 5. The sequenced sample was peripheral blood, obtained on day 0 of AZD1222 vaccination. The chain couples TRBV19 to TRBJ1-6, with TRBD1 identical over 7 bases. The clonotype was recovered from an adult in good health. The CDR3: CASSAGQKNSPLHF. The CDR3 region has the DNA TGTGCCAGTAGTGCGGGACAGAAAAATTCACCCCTCCACTTT. Looking up the rest from reference TRBV19 and TRBJ1-6 gives the full variable domain: DGGITQSPKYLFRKEGQNVTLSCEQNLNHDAMYWYRQDPGQGLRLIYYSQIVNDFQKGDIAEGYSVSREKKESFPLTVTSAQKNPTAFYLCASSAGQKNSPLHFGNGTRLTVT.